These T cell receptor beta chains were read from a single sample in a study of T cell repertoires in cytomegalovirus infection. These TCRs are of unknown antigen specificity. TCRdb reprocessed the reads via MiXCR and lists one record per CDR3 protein. The sample has 700,000 to 950,000 distinct CDR3 sequences; 32% are singletons. The specimen was cultured CD8+ T cells from PBMCs, collected from culture after CMV antigen stimulation. The receptors derive from a human donor in good health (CMV status not recorded). Some clones in this sample may be carry-over from other donors' samples. CDR3s include the opening cysteine and the closing phenylalanine or tryptophan. Fields, in order: J gene, V gene, CDR3 protein.

J gene: TRBJ2-5; V gene: TRBV14; CDR3 protein: CASSQEERGWETQYF
J gene: TRBJ1-2; V gene: TRBV4-1; CDR3 protein: CASSQDRTEAYYGYTF
J gene: TRBJ1-2; V gene: TRBV27; CDR3 protein: CASSWGQGGYGYTF
J gene: TRBJ1-5; V gene: TRBV10-3; CDR3 protein: CAISESSQDYQPQHF
J gene: TRBJ1-4; V gene: TRBV6-5; CDR3 protein: CASSSTLGQVGEKLFF
J gene: TRBJ2-7; V gene: TRBV6-5; CDR3 protein: CASSYYEGQEYF
J gene: TRBJ2-2; V gene: TRBV6-5; CDR3 protein: CASGGTWAGELFF
J gene: TRBJ2-5; V gene: TRBV12-3/TRBV12-4; CDR3 protein: CASSSFRLAEETQYF
J gene: TRBJ2-5; V gene: TRBV6-2/TRBV6-3; CDR3 protein: CASSTKTKTGGFETQYF
J gene: TRBJ1-5; V gene: TRBV28; CDR3 protein: CASRVSGGQNQPQHF
J gene: TRBJ2-2; V gene: TRBV4-1; CDR3 protein: CASSQEGAGAYTGELFF
J gene: TRBJ2-3; V gene: TRBV11-2; CDR3 protein: CATRPNLYPSTDTQYF
J gene: TRBJ2-3; V gene: TRBV6-6; CDR3 protein: CASRPPGQGLTDTQYF
J gene: TRBJ2-5; V gene: TRBV6-2/TRBV6-3; CDR3 protein: CASSPFGRVQETQYF
J gene: TRBJ2-1; V gene: TRBV7-8; CDR3 protein: CASSLVRGGLNEQFF
J gene: TRBJ1-1; V gene: TRBV11-2; CDR3 protein: CASSLQLDRGKTEAFF
J gene: TRBJ1-1; V gene: TRBV29-1; CDR3 protein: CSVEAGGVTEAFF
J gene: TRBJ1-1; V gene: TRBV5-4; CDR3 protein: CASSLYMGTEAFF
J gene: TRBJ1-2; V gene: TRBV5-6; CDR3 protein: CASSFYRTGGLYGYTF
J gene: TRBJ2-1; V gene: TRBV2; CDR3 protein: CASTGARNEQFF
J gene: TRBJ1-2; V gene: TRBV4-2; CDR3 protein: CASSRSFQVAGTDRLWYGYTF
J gene: TRBJ2-1; V gene: TRBV6-5; CDR3 protein: CASSYSRLAQYNEQFF
J gene: TRBJ1-2; V gene: TRBV29-1; CDR3 protein: CSVPGTAHSRHGYTF
J gene: TRBJ2-7; V gene: TRBV12-5; CDR3 protein: CASGTVTYEQYF
J gene: TRBJ1-1; V gene: TRBV12-3/TRBV12-4; CDR3 protein: CASSFLDSFLMNTEAFF
J gene: TRBJ1-4; V gene: TRBV29-1; CDR3 protein: CSVEEPGTFNEKLFF
J gene: TRBJ1-1; V gene: TRBV10-3; CDR3 protein: CAISESSRDRVSEAFF
J gene: TRBJ2-3; V gene: TRBV6-2/TRBV6-3; CDR3 protein: CASSYPEGTGGDTQYF
J gene: TRBJ2-3; V gene: TRBV18; CDR3 protein: CASSPPGGPDTQYF